Sequencing of this T cell receptor (beta chain) was carried out in a study of T-cell memory formation after mild COVID-19. Regarding the study as a whole: Researchers could not confirm that second-wave clones peaking on day 37 targeted SARS-CoV-2. The study detected some responding clones in pre-infection memory, suggesting cross-reactive memory joined. Mainly in CM and EM were contracting CD4+ clones; CD8+ were in EMRA.

This CDR3 region has 16 residues. Per germline, CDR1 SGHVS and CDR2 FQNEAQ. J was trimmed by 2 bases and V by 2 bases; bases with no gene match: 5. On this clonotype itself: Its specificity is unknown.

TCRdb re-called the 5' RACE reads through MiXCR, storing one row per CDR3 protein. The sample shows roughly 170,000 distinct CDR3 sequences, 15% to 20% of them seen only once. J is TRBJ2-2 and V is TRBV7-8, with 7 bases identical to TRBD1. The clonotype was recovered from a man aged 18 to 35 who had mild COVID-19 (a few samples of this study predate the infection). Cell type and time point are not known. The sequencing sample was made of PBMCs or a T cell subset sorted from them (not recorded which). CDR3 protein: CASSLSGTENTGELFF. For the CDR3, the DNA is TGTGCCAGCAGCTTATCGGGGACAGAAAACACCGGGGAGCTGTTTTTT.